The T cell receptor (beta chain) described here comes from a study of response to subunit inactivated influenza vaccine. One entry per CDR3 protein, called by TCRdb with MiXCR from the RT-PCR reads. Among more than 450,000 distinct CDR3 sequences, about 11% were seen once, and the ten largest hold roughly 9.6%. This CDR3 comprises 15 residues. Trimming took 4 bases from V and 2 from J; bases not matched to a gene: 7. The germline V gene has CDR1 SQVTM and CDR2 ANQGSEA. The data were also submitted as part of a second study, on T cells expressing NK-cell markers. In that study: Researchers built TCR beta cDNA using 5'RACE template switching with UMIs.

The V gene is TRBV29-1, the J gene TRBJ1-5; 8 bases fit TRBD1. Sequencing was performed on PBMCs from blood, taken on the day of vaccination. The receptor comes from a man between 50 and 59 years old who received an inactivated influenza vaccine. Written as DNA, the CDR3 is TGCAGCGTTGGGGTTGCAGGGGGCGGCAATCAGCCCCAGCATTTT. Amino acid sequence: CSVGVAGGGNQPQHF.